Following are 19 T cell receptor beta chains from one sample sequenced in a study of blood T cells in healthy people across ages. Primers used in a second PCR of roughly 7 to 11 cycles were a sample-barcoded 5' primer and a J-beta primer mix. TCRdb reprocessed the 5' RACE reads via MiXCR and lists one record per CDR3 protein. The data contain around 1,900,000 distinct CDR3 sequences, roughly 43% of them singletons. The source material was blood. All receptors come from a human donor in good health.

This chain connects TRBV20-1 to TRBJ2-5; weak D call: TRBD2 (5 bases). With 3 bases removed from V and 1 base from J, the gap between germline ends came to 12 bases. The germline CDR1 and CDR2 sequences are DFQATT and SNEGSKA (reference sequence). CDR3 size: 14 residues. The CDR3 nucleotides read TGCAGTGCTAGCCATATAGCGTTCCAAGAGACCCAGTACTTC. Translated: CSASHIAFQETQYF.

The chain recombines TRBV20-1 with TRBJ1-5; D gene uncertain. This CDR3 contains 14 residues. V lost 3 bases to trimming and J lost 1 base, with 10 bases between them. Germline-derived CDR1 and CDR2 are DFQATT and SNEGSKA (reference sequence). CDR3 in amino acids: CSASLGGSNQPQHF. CDR3 DNA: TGCAGTGCTAGTCTCGGCGGCAGCAATCAGCCCCAGCATTTT.

The V gene is TRBV29-1, the J gene TRBJ1-5, with a tentative D call TRBD1 (5 bases). V shed 7 bases and J shed 5 bases, with 21 bases lying between them. CDR3 size: 15 residues. Germline V lookup: CDR1 SQVTM, CDR2 ANQGSEA. The DNA for the CDR3 is TGCAGCGCGATCCTCCGGGACCTAAAAGATCAGCCCCAGCATTTT. It specifies CSAILRDLKDQPQHF.

This clonotype has just a few counts. The genes are TRBV6-6 and TRBJ2-5; unclear D gene. V was clipped by 4 bases and J by 9 bases, with 9 bases between them. The germline V gene encodes CDR1 MNHNY and CDR2 SVGAGI (reference sequence). The length of the CDR3 is 11 residues. In DNA, the CDR3 is TGTGCCAGCAGTTCTTCCGAGCCCCAGTACTTC. Protein product: CASSSSEPQYF.

The gene calls are TRBV4-2 and TRBJ2-7; D is perhaps TRBD2 (6 bases). The V gene's germline CDR1 is LGHNA and CDR2 YNFKEQ. The V end lost 6 bases, the J end lost 5 bases, and 14 bases lay between the germline ends. The CDR3 has 13 amino acids. This chain's CDR3 is CASRGAGGDEQYF. The CDR3 DNA is TGTGCCAGCAGGGGAGCAGGAGGGGACGAGCAGTACTTC.

The sample holds a few counts of this clonotype. The V gene is TRBV6-5, the J gene TRBJ2-1, with TRBD1 matching over 7 bases. The CDR3 totals 13 residues. The ends lost 4 bases at V and 8 bases at J; junction bases unmatched: 5. The germline V gene encodes CDR1 MNHEY and CDR2 SVGAGI. The DNA of the CDR3 is TGTGCCAGCAGTTCAGGGGGTGGGGATGAGCAGTTCTTC. This sequence encodes CASSSGGGDEQFF.

This clonotype was detected a few times. The chain links TRBV12-3 or TRBV12-4 to TRBJ1-1; 7 nucleotides align to TRBD1. The length of the CDR3 is 15 residues. V gave up 4 bases and J gave up 4 bases; unmatched junction bases: 9. The DNA of the CDR3 is TGTGCCAGCAGTTCAACCCGACAGGGAGGCACTGAAGCTTTCTTT. Translating it yields CASSSTRQGGTEAFF.

This clonotype was seen repeatedly, ten times or more. V gene TRBV7-8 combines with J gene TRBJ2-1; no clear D. Trimming pared 2 bases from V and 0 bases from J, leaving 8 bases between. The V gene's germline CDR1 is SGHVS and CDR2 FQNEAQ. The CDR3 covers 15 residues. CDR3 amino acids: CASSLYSSSYNEQFF. Here the CDR3 DNA reads TGTGCCAGCAGCTTATACAGTAGCTCCTACAATGAGCAGTTCTTC.

This clonotype was counted between two and nine times. The chain employs TRBV7-2 and TRBJ2-1; perhaps D is TRBD1 or TRBD2 (5 bases each). The J call may be faulty, since TRBJ2-7 better matches the DNA end. This CDR3 is built from 14 residues. Germline assignment: CDR1 SGHTA and CDR2 FQGNSA. Written as DNA, the CDR3 is TGTGCCAGCAGCTTAGCGGGACCCTACAATGAGCAGTACTTC. It is translated as CASSLAGPYNEQYF.

In this sample, this clonotype turned up a few times. This chain connects TRBV2 to TRBJ2-7; TRBD1 agrees at 7 bases. Germline CDR1 reads SNHLY; CDR2 reads FYNNEI. V lost 6 bases and J lost 4; bases outside the gene matches: 12. The CDR3 extends over 15 amino acids. CDR3 DNA: TGTGCCAGCAGATACTCTACAGGGGATTCTTACGAGCAGTACTTC. Protein sequence: CASRYSTGDSYEQYF.

The chain employs TRBV4-3 and TRBJ1-4; D remains ambiguous. This CDR3 spans 13 amino acids. V was trimmed by 3 bases and J by 8 bases, leaving 10 bases between them. Germline lookup yields CDR1 LGHNA and CDR2 YSLEER. The CDR3 loop is CASSQGWREKLFF. CDR3 sequence (DNA): TGCGCCAGCAGCCAGGGCTGGCGGGAAAAACTGTTTTTT.

This CDR3 reads CASSFSLAGTPSGQYF. The CDR3 DNA follows: TGCGCCAGCAGCTTTTCCCTCGCGGGGACTCCCTCCGGGCAGTACTTC. The chain recombines TRBV5-1 with TRBJ2-5; a possible D gene is TRBD2 (6 bases). CDR3 length equals 16 residues. Germline CDR1 SGHRS, CDR2 YFSETQ. Trimming took 2 bases from V and 11 from J, leaving 25 bases between them.

This clonotype was seen a few times. V and J are TRBV7-7 and TRBJ2-4, with no clear D. The J call may be incorrect, as the DNA end agrees better with TRBJ2-7. Germline V gives CDR1 SSHAT, CDR2 FNYEAQ (reference sequence). The CDR3 sequence is 16 residues long. CDR3: CASSLASRRRPYEQYF. In DNA form, the CDR3 reads TGTGCCAGCAGCCTCGCCAGCAGGCGAAGACCCTACGAGCAGTACTTC.

Details on this clonotype: Given a much more abundant clone one base away, this may be a read error. The V and J genes are TRBV29-1 and TRBJ2-1, with D perhaps TRBD1 or TRBD2 (5 bases each). With 7 bases removed from V and 4 bases from J, the gap between germline ends came to 8 bases. The CDR3 is made up of 11 amino acids. Germline V gene lookup returns CDR1 SQVTM and CDR2 ANQGSEA. The CDR3 spells CSGWGYNEQFF. The CDR3 DNA reads TGCAGCGGCTGGGGGTACAATGAGCAGTTCTTC.

Note on this clonotype: Its ends do not fully match the called genes, so a read error is possible. The chain is built from TRBV6-2 or TRBV6-3 and TRBJ2-5, with 9 bases aligning to TRBD1. The J call is doubtful: the DNA matches TRBJ2-7 better. The germline gives CDR1 MNHEY, CDR2 SVGEGT. CDR3 length: 15 residues. The CDR3 protein is CAGSRWGQGPSEQYF. For the CDR3, the DNA is TGTGCCGGCAGCCGATGGGGACAGGGTCCCTCCGAGCAGTACTTC.

This clonotype was found a few times. As DNA, the CDR3 is TGCGCCAGCAGCGTCCGGGCCAGTAATTCACCCCTCCACTTT. It codes for CASSVRASNSPLHF. The chain uses TRBV5-1 and TRBJ1-6; D gene unclear. This CDR3 is built from 14 residues. Trimming left V 4 bases short and J 6 bases short, with 11 bases between. The germline CDR1 and CDR2 sequences are SGHRS and YFSETQ.

This clonotype was counted at least ten times. This chain uses TRBV27 with TRBJ2-7; a weak D match, TRBD2 (5 bases). The CDR3 spans 13 residues. Germline CDR1 is MNHEY and CDR2 is SMNVEV (reference sequence). V dropped 3 bases and J dropped 5 bases, with 11 bases sitting between them. This CDR3 is CASSFGLVNEQYF. The CDR3, as DNA: TGTGCCAGCAGTTTCGGACTGGTAAACGAGCAGTACTTC.

V gene TRBV18 combines with J gene TRBJ1-5; 9 nucleotides line up with TRBD1. V lost 0 bases to trimming and J lost 3 bases; unmatched junction nucleotides: 3. The CDR3 has 16 amino acids. From germline, CDR1 is KGHSH and CDR2 LQKENI. The CDR3 is CASSPPGQGDNQPQHF. DNA for the CDR3: TGTGCCAGCTCACCACCGGGACAGGGCGACAATCAGCCCCAGCATTTT.

This clonotype was observed a handful of times. This chain links TRBV28 with TRBJ2-7; 11 bases are a match to TRBD2. The CDR3 totals 17 residues. V trimming: 7 bases; J trimming: 3 bases; junction bases outside the gene matches: 14. Germline V gives CDR1 MDHEN, CDR2 SYDVKM. This chain's CDR3 is CASISGPGLAENYEQYF. In nucleotides, the CDR3 is TGTGCCAGCATCTCCGGTCCGGGACTAGCGGAGAACTACGAGCAGTACTTC.